The 28 T cell receptor beta chains given below trace back to one sample, sequenced in a study of identical twins. TCRdb re-called the 5' RACE reads through MiXCR, storing one row per CDR3 protein. Here the sample spans under 900,000 distinct CDR3 sequences, around an eighth being singletons. These data were also filed under a second study, of yellow fever vaccine responses in identical twins.

Sequenced input: PBMCs. These receptors all stem from a woman younger than 30 in good health.

The chain joins TRBV25-1 to TRBJ2-5, with TRBD2 identical over 11 bases. CDR1 is MGHDK, CDR2 SYGVNS, per germline. V was clipped by 10 bases and J by 5 bases; unmatched bases: 9. The CDR3 covers 14 residues. CDR3 in DNA: TGTGCCACCGGTAGCGGGGGGGCCCTTGAGACCCAGTACTTC. Amino acid sequence: CATGSGGALETQYF.

Only a few counts were recorded for this clonotype. The V call is TRBV14, the J call TRBJ2-3, with D unclear. Trimming removed 2 bases at V and 5 bases at J, with 8 bases between. Looked up from germline, CDR1 is SGHDN and CDR2 is FVKESK. This CDR3 comprises 13 residues. The CDR3 nucleotides are TGTGCCAGCAGCCAACGACCATTAGATACGCAGTATTTT. Translated, it gives CASSQRPLDTQYF.

This clonotype was counted ten times or more. The CDR3 bases are TGTGCCAGCAGCCGATTAGGACAGGGGTCGTACAATGAGCAGTTCTTC. It yields the protein CASSRLGQGSYNEQFF. The V call is TRBV6-1, the J call TRBJ2-1, with 9 bases that match TRBD1. The CDR3 is 16 residues long. Per germline, CDR1 MNHNS and CDR2 SASEGT. The J segment lost 4 bases and the V segment lost 6 bases, leaving 10 bases of the junction unmatched.

This clonotype was seen at least ten times. V usage is TRBV12-3 or TRBV12-4 and J usage is TRBJ2-2; 12 nucleotides align to TRBD1. This CDR3 has 15 residues. The trim removed 6 bases at V and 5 bases at J, leaving 4 bases unmatched. The CDR3 is CASRAGQGATGELFF. DNA for the CDR3: TGTGCCAGCAGGGCGGGACAGGGGGCGACCGGGGAGCTGTTTTTT.

This chain joins TRBV6-5 and TRBJ2-1; D is unclear. V shed 2 bases and J shed 0 bases, with 11 bases lying between them. CDR3 length: 16 residues. Germline V gene data show CDR1 as MNHEY and CDR2 as SVGAGI. The CDR3 DNA reads as TGTGCCAGCAGTTACGTTCGCGGCTACTCCTACAATGAGCAGTTCTTC. Its translation is CASSYVRGYSYNEQFF.

This clonotype occurred a few times. The chain is built from TRBV20-1 and TRBJ2-5; the match to TRBD1 covers 9 bases. This CDR3 is built from 16 residues. J lost 0 bases, V lost 3 bases, and 8 bases had no gene match. Germline CDR1 reads DFQATT; CDR2 reads SNEGSKA (reference sequence). In DNA form, the CDR3 reads TGCAGTGCTAGCGGGGGACAGGGCCAGTACCAAGAGACCCAGTACTTC. It codes for CSASGGQGQYQETQYF.

The chain is built from TRBV18 and TRBJ1-1, with D maybe TRBD1 (6 bases). Germline CDR1 reads KGHSH; CDR2 reads LQKENI. The CDR3 totals 16 residues. Trimming cost V 4 bases and J 3 bases, with 18 bases left between them. This CDR3 reads CASSLSLTGPYTEAFF. The CDR3 nucleotides are TGTGCCAGCTCACTCAGCCTGACAGGACCCTACACTGAAGCTTTCTTT.

The J gene is TRBJ2-6, the V gene TRBV7-8; 11 bases are shared with TRBD2. CDR3 length equals 18 residues. Germline-derived CDR1 and CDR2 are SGHVS and FQNEAQ. Germline trimming cut 2 bases from V and 2 bases from J; bases unmatched to any gene: 5. CDR3 nucleotide sequence: TGTGCCAGCAGCTTAATCCTAGCGGGAGGAACTGGGGCCAACGTCCTGACTTTC. It yields the protein CASSLILAGGTGANVLTF.

The chain links TRBV20-1 to TRBJ1-2; weak D call: TRBD1 (6 bases). The V end lost 3 bases, the J end lost 7 bases, and 18 bases lay between the germline ends. The CDR3 runs to 14 residues. Germline CDR1 reads DFQATT; CDR2 reads SNEGSKA (reference sequence). The chain's CDR3 is CSARDEGGARGYTF. The CDR3 coding sequence is TGCAGTGCTAGGGACGAAGGGGGGGCGCGTGGCTACACCTTC.

The chain's CDR3 is CSAGGLAGGPDTQYF. CDR3 DNA sequence: TGCAGTGCTGGGGGACTAGCGGGAGGTCCAGATACGCAGTATTTT. The rearrangement joins TRBV20-1 to TRBJ2-3; 15 bases are a match to TRBD2. There are 15 residues in the CDR3. Germline loops: CDR1 DFQATT, CDR2 SNEGSKA (reference sequence). The junction had 4 bases not matched to a gene; V was cut back by 5 bases and J by 4 bases.

This clonotype has ten or more counts. The J gene is TRBJ2-3, the V gene TRBV9; 12 bases are a match to TRBD2. Germline V gene data show CDR1 as SGDLS and CDR2 as YYNGEE. The CDR3 runs 15 residues. V gave up 2 bases and J gave up 3 bases; unmatched junction bases: 1. CDR3 DNA sequence: TGTGCCAGCAGCGTTGGACTAGCGGGGACAGATACGCAGTATTTT. Amino acids: CASSVGLAGTDTQYF.

The V and J genes are TRBV20-1 and TRBJ2-7; 8 bases are a match to TRBD1. Germline trimming cut 0 bases from V and 5 bases from J; bases unmatched to any gene: 15. The CDR3 totals 17 residues. Germline V gene sequence: CDR1 DFQATT, CDR2 SNEGSKA (reference sequence). The CDR3 nucleotides are TGCAGTGCTAGAGAGAGAAGGACAGGGAAAAGGTTCGACGAGCAGTACTTC. It codes for CSARERRTGKRFDEQYF.

This clonotype has just a few counts. This rearrangement joins TRBV19 to TRBJ2-6; 9 bases are a match to TRBD1. J gave up 2 bases and V 5 bases, and 7 bases lay outside the gene matches. Germline values: CDR1 LNHDA, CDR2 SQIVND (reference sequence). This CDR3 spans 17 amino acids. CDR3 protein: CASSASRDRAGANVLTF. CDR3 DNA sequence: TGTGCCAGTAGTGCTTCCCGGGACAGGGCTGGGGCCAACGTCCTGACTTTC.

The rearrangement joins TRBV7-7 to TRBJ2-1; the D gene could be TRBD1 or TRBD2 (5 bases each). CDR1 and CDR2 (germline): SSHAT, FNYEAQ (reference sequence). The CDR3 totals 15 residues. Deletions cut 5 bases from V and 5 bases from J, with 16 bases between. The CDR3 is CASSLGTGQNNEQFF. The CDR3 nucleotides read TGTGCCAGCAGCCTCGGGACCGGTCAAAACAATGAGCAGTTCTTC.

Of note for this clonotype: A much larger clone differs by one base, so this may be a read error. V is TRBV7-9 and J is TRBJ2-3; TRBD2 matches at 12 bases. Germline CDR1 SEHNR, CDR2 FQNEAQ (reference sequence). CDR3 length: 16 amino acids. As DNA, the CDR3 is TGTGCCAGCAGCCCAACTACTAGCGGGGGGACAGTTACGCAGTATTTT. Translation: CASSPTTSGGTVTQYF. The full variable domain, with the rest looked up from reference TRBV7-9 and TRBJ2-3, is DTGVSQNPRHKITKRGQNVTFRCDPISEHNRLYWYRQTLGQGPEFLTYFQNEAQLEKSRLLSDRFSAERPKGSFSTLEIQRTEQGDSAMYLCASSPTTSGGTVTQYFGPGTRLTVL.

This chain's CDR3 is CSARDIYSNQPQHF. For the CDR3, the DNA is TGCAGTGCTAGAGATATTTATAGCAATCAGCCCCAGCATTTT. The chain has TRBV20-1 and TRBJ1-5; D is ambiguous. The CDR3 has 14 residues. Germline V CDR1 and CDR2: DFQATT, SNEGSKA (reference sequence). V lost 0 bases, J lost 0 bases, and 6 bases lay in between.

The chain joins TRBV27 to TRBJ2-7; D gene uncertain. V was trimmed by 5 bases and J by 3 bases, leaving 20 bases between them. The CDR3 runs 16 residues. Germline-derived CDR1 and CDR2 are MNHEY and SMNVEV (reference sequence). The CDR3 spells CASSTPGSRSVYEQYF. CDR3 nucleotide sequence: TGTGCCAGCAGTACCCCGGGTAGCCGATCCGTCTACGAGCAGTACTTC.

This chain connects TRBV20-1 to TRBJ2-3; 7 bases align to TRBD2. The junction had 13 bases not matched to a gene; V was cut back by 2 bases and J by 2 bases. This CDR3 has 17 amino acids. Germline-derived CDR1 and CDR2 are DFQATT and SNEGSKA (reference sequence). The CDR3 region has the DNA TGCAGTGCTAGATATCGCGGCTCTCTAGCGGTCACAGATACGCAGTATTTT. Its protein product is CSARYRGSLAVTDTQYF.

The CDR3 region has the DNA TGCAGTGCTAGGAATAGACAGGGGATTAACATTCAGTACTTC. Protein sequence: CSARNRQGINIQYF. V usage is TRBV20-1 and J usage is TRBJ2-4; TRBD1 aligns across 8 bases. In germline, CDR1 is DFQATT, CDR2 SNEGSKA (reference sequence). V lost 3 bases and J lost 7; bases outside the gene matches: 8. The CDR3 length is 14 residues.

This chain links TRBV15 with TRBJ2-1, with unresolved D. The germline CDR1 and CDR2 sequences are LNHNV and YYDKDF (reference sequence). The V end lost 0 bases, the J end lost 4 bases, and 10 bases lay between the germline ends. This CDR3 comprises 15 residues. CDR3 in DNA: TGTGCCACCAGCAGAGACGGGTCCCCTTACAATGAGCAGTTCTTC. Encoded protein: CATSRDGSPYNEQFF.

There are many counts of this clonotype. This chain links TRBV20-1 with TRBJ2-1; D uncertain. The ends were cut back, 3 bases at V and 9 bases at J, with 3 bases in the middle. This CDR3 contains 9 residues. Germline assignment: CDR1 DFQATT and CDR2 SNEGSKA (reference sequence). CDR3 sequence reads: CSASTEQFF. The CDR3 nucleotides read TGCAGTGCTAGTACTGAGCAGTTCTTC.

This clonotype was seen a few times. This sequence joins TRBV12-5 and TRBJ1-6, with D hard to call. The V gene's germline CDR1 is LGHNT and CDR2 FRNRAP. The germline V and J ends were trimmed by 1 base and 9 bases, with 7 bases remaining between them. The CDR3 is made up of 13 amino acids. CDR3 nucleotide sequence: TGTGCTAGTGGTTTGGGGTTAGGTTCACCCCTCCACTTT. It encodes CASGLGLGSPLHF.

The gene calls are TRBV6-1 and TRBJ2-5, with D unresolved. This CDR3 comprises 14 residues. Per germline, CDR1 MNHNS and CDR2 SASEGT. V lost 4 bases, J lost 5 bases, and 14 bases lay in between. CDR3 region: CASSGRLVEETQYF. Written as DNA, the CDR3 is TGTGCCAGCAGTGGCCGACTGGTGGAGGAGACCCAGTACTTC.

The table lists this clonotype with a few counts. V usage is TRBV12-3 or TRBV12-4 and J usage is TRBJ1-4, with 7 nucleotides matching TRBD1. The junction had 9 bases not matched to a gene; V was cut back by 6 bases and J by 2 bases. There are 16 residues in the CDR3. The CDR3 DNA follows: TGTGCCAGCAGGCGACAGGGTACATTGACTAATGAAAAACTGTTTTTT. Translated, it gives CASRRQGTLTNEKLFF.

The chain has TRBV5-1 and TRBJ2-7; 10 nucleotides line up with TRBD1. The CDR3 runs to 17 residues. V lost 4 bases and J lost 7; bases outside the gene matches: 17. Germline assignment: CDR1 SGHRS and CDR2 YFSETQ. The CDR3 bases are TGCGCCAGCAGCCCGACTCCCCCGGGGACAGGGGACGGGGAGCAGTACTTC. Encoded protein: CASSPTPPGTGDGEQYF.

V and J are TRBV20-1 and TRBJ2-1; 7 positions agree with TRBD2. V was clipped by 6 bases and J by 7 bases; unmatched bases: 12. The CDR3 is 14 residues long. Germline loops: CDR1 DFQATT, CDR2 SNEGSKA (reference sequence). CDR3 sequence reads: CSAGGRGNRNEQFF. In DNA, the CDR3 is TGCAGTGCCGGCGGGCGGGGGAATAGAAATGAGCAGTTCTTC.

This clonotype has only a few counts. This chain uses TRBV29-1 with TRBJ2-5; D is possibly TRBD2 (5 bases). CDR1 is SQVTM and CDR2 is ANQGSEA in the germline V gene. This CDR3 contains 15 residues. Trimming pared 7 bases from V and 7 bases from J, leaving 25 bases between. The CDR3 DNA follows: TGCAGCGGATCTAGGGAAAGCGGCCAACTCGGGACCCAGTACTTC. It specifies CSGSRESGQLGTQYF. The full variable domain, completed using reference TRBV29-1 and TRBJ2-5, is SAVISQKPSRDICQRGTSLTIQCQVDSQVTMMFWYRQQPGQSLTLIATANQGSEATYESGFVIDKFPISRPNLTFSTLTVSNMSPEDSSIYLCSGSRESGQLGTQYFGPGTRLLVL.

The table lists this clonotype with a few counts. The rearrangement uses TRBV20-1 and TRBJ1-1; 10 nucleotides align to TRBD1. The germline V gene encodes CDR1 DFQATT and CDR2 SNEGSKA (reference sequence). Unmatched junction bases numbered 1, after V lost 3 bases and J lost 3 bases. There are 13 residues in the CDR3. Here the CDR3 reads CSARTGGYTEAFF. The CDR3 DNA sequence: TGCAGTGCTAGGACAGGGGGCTACACTGAAGCTTTCTTT.